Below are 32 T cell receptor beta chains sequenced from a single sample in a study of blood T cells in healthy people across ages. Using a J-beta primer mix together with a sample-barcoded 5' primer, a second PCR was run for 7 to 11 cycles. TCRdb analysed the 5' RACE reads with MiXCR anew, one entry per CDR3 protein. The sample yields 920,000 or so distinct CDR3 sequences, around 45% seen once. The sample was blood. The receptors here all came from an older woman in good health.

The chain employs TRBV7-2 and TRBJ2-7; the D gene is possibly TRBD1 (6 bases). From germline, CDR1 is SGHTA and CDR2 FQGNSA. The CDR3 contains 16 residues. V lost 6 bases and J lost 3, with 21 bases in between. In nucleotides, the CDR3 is TGTGCCAGCAGTATTACGGCAGGGGATCTAGGCTACGAGCAGTACTTC. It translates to CASSITAGDLGYEQYF.

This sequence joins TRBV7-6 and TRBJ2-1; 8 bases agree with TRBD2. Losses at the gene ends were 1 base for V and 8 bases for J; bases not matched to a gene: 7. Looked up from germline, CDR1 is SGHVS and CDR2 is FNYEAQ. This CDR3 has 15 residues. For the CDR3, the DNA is TGTGCCAGCAGCTTAGTTCGGACTAGCCACGATGAGCAGTTCTTC. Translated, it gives CASSLVRTSHDEQFF.

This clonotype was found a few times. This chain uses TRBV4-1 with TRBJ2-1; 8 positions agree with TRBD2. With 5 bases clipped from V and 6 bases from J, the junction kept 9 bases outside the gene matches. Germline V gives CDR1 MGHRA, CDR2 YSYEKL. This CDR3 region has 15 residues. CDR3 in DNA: TGCGCCAGCAGCTCCCAACCGGGAGGGACCAATGAGCAGTTCTTC. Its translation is CASSSQPGGTNEQFF.

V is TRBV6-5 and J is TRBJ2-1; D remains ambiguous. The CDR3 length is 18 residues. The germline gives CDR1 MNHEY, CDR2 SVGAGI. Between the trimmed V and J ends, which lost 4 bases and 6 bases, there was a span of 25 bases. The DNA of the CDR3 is TGTGCCAGCAGTTCCGAGGTGGTTGGCTTGTATACTCCCAATGAGCAGTTCTTC. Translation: CASSSEVVGLYTPNEQFF.

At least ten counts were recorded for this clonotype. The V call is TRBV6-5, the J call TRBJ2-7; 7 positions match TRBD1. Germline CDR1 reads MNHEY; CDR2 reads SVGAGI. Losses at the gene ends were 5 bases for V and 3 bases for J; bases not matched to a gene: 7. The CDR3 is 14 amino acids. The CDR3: CASSSPGQNYEQYF. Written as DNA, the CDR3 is TGTGCCAGCAGTAGCCCGGGACAGAACTACGAGCAGTACTTC.

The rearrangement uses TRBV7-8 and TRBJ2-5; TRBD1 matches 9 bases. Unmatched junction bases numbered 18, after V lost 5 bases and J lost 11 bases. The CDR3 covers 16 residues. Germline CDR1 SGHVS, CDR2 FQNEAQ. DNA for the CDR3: TGTGCCAGCAGCGGAGAGGCGACAGGGGGTGGGTTGGGGCAGTACTTC. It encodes CASSGEATGGGLGQYF.

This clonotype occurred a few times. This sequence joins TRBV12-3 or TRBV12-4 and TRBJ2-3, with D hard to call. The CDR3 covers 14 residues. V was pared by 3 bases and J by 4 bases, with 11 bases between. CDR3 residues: CASSLGRVADTQYF. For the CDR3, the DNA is TGTGCCAGCAGTTTGGGTAGGGTGGCAGATACGCAGTATTTT.

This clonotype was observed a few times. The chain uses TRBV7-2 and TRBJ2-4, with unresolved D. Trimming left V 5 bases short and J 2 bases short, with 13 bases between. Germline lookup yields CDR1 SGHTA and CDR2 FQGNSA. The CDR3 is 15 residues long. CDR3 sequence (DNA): TGTGCCAGCAGCCGCGAGGCTACCCCCAAAAACATTCAGTACTTC. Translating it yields CASSREATPKNIQYF.

In DNA, the CDR3 is TGTGCCAGCAGCGAGCCGGGACTAGCGGGAGGCGGCACAGATACGCAGTATTTT. It encodes CASSEPGLAGGGTDTQYF. This chain connects TRBV7-8 to TRBJ2-3, with 15 bases that match TRBD2. The CDR3 length is 18 residues. Germline V CDR1 and CDR2: SGHVS, FQNEAQ. Trimming took 5 bases from V and 1 from J; bases not matched to a gene: 7.

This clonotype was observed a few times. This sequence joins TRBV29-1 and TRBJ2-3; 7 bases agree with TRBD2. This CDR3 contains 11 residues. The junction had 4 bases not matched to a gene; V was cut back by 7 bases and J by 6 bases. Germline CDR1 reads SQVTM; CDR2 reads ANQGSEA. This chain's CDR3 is CSAGGSDTQYF. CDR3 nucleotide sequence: TGCAGCGCTGGCGGGAGTGATACGCAGTATTTT.

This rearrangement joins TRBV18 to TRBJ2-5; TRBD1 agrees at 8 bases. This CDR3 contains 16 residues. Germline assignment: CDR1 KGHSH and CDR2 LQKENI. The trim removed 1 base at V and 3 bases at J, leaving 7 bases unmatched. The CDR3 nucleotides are TGTGCCAGCTCACCACTCGGGACAGGCCCGAAAGAGACCCAGTACTTC. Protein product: CASSPLGTGPKETQYF.

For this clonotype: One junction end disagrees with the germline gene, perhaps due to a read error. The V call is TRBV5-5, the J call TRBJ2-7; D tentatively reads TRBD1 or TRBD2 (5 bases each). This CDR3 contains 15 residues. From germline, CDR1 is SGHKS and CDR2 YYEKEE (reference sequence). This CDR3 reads CASSLEGTYYDERYF. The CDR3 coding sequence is TGTGCCAGCAGCTTGGAGGGGACCTACTACGATGAGCGGTACTTC. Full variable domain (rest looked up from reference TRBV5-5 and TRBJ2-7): DAGVTQSPTHLIKTRGQQVTLRCSPISGHKSVSWYQQVLGQGPQFIFQYYEKEERGRGNFPDRFSARQFPNYSSELNVNALLLGDSALYLCASSLEGTYYDERYFGPGTRLTVT.

The chain's CDR3 is CASSTPTSGTSYEQYF. As DNA, the CDR3 is TGTGCCAGCAGCACACCAACTAGCGGGACCTCCTACGAGCAGTACTTC. The rearrangement links TRBV21-1 to TRBJ2-7; the table's D gene call, TRBD2, was not cross checked with the DNA. TRBV21-1 is labeled a pseudogene. This CDR3 spans 16 amino acids.

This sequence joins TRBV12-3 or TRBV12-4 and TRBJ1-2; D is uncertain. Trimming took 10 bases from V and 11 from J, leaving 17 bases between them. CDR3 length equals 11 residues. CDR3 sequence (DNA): TGTGCCACCAACGTGGGTGGCGTTTACACCTTC. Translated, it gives CATNVGGVYTF.

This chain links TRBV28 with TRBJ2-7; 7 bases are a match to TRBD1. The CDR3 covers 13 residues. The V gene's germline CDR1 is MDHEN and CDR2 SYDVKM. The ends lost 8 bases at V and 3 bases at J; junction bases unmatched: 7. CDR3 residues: CASDGTASYEQYF. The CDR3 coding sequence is TGTGCCAGCGACGGGACAGCTAGCTACGAGCAGTACTTC.

CDR3 sequence (DNA): TGTGCCACCAAAGGGACAGGGGACAATCAGCCCCAGCATTTT. It translates to CATKGTGDNQPQHF. J is TRBJ1-5 and V is TRBV24-1; TRBD1 aligns across 10 bases. The CDR3 extends over 14 amino acids. Unmatched junction bases numbered 3, after V lost 8 bases and J lost 3 bases. Germline V lookup: CDR1 KGHDR, CDR2 SFDVKD.

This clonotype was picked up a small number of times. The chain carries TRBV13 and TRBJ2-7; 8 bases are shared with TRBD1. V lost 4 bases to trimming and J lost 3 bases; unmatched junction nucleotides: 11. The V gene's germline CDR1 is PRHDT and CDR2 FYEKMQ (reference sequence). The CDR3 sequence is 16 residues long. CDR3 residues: CASSSRQGREFYEQYF. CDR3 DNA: TGTGCCAGCAGCTCCAGACAGGGGCGAGAATTCTACGAGCAGTACTTC.

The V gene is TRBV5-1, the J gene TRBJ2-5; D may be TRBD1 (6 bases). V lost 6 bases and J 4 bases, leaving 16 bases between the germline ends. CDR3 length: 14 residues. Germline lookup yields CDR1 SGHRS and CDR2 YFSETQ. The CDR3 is CASNEGRGGETQYF. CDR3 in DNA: TGCGCCAGCAATGAAGGCAGGGGCGGAGAGACCCAGTACTTC.

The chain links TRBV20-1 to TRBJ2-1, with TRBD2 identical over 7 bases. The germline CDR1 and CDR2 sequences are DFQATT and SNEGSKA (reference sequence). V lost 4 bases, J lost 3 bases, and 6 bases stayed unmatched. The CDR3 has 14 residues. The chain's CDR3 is CSATLAEGYNEQFF. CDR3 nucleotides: TGCAGTGCTACTCTAGCGGAGGGCTACAATGAGCAGTTCTTC.

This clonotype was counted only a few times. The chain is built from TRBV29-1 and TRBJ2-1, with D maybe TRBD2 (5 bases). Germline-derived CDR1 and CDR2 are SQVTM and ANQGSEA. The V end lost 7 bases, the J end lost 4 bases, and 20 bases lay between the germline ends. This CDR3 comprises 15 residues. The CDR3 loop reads CSAGKLVTAYNEQFF. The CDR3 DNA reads TGCAGCGCGGGTAAACTAGTCACGGCATACAATGAGCAGTTCTTC.

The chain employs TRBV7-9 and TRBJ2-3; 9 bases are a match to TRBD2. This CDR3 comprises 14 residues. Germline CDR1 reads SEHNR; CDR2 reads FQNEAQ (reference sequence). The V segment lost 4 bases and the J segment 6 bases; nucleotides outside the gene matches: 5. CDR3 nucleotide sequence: TGTGCCAGCAGCTCGGGACTAGCCCCCGATACGCAGTATTTT. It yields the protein CASSSGLAPDTQYF.

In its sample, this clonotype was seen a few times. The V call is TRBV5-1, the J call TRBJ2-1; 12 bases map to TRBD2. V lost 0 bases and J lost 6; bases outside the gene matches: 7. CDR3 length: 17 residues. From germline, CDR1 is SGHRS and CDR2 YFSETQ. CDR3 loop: CASSLGLAGGLRNEQFF. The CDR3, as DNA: TGCGCCAGCAGCTTGGGGCTAGCGGGAGGGCTTCGCAATGAGCAGTTCTTC.

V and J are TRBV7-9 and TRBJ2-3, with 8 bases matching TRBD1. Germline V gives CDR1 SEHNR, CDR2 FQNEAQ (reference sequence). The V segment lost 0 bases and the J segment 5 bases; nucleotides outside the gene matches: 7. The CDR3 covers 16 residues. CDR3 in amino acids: CASSLAPQGARDTQYF. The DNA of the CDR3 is TGTGCCAGCAGCTTAGCGCCCCAGGGGGCGCGAGATACGCAGTATTTT. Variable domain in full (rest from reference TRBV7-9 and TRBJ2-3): DTGVSQNPRHKITKRGQNVTFRCDPISEHNRLYWYRQTLGQGPEFLTYFQNEAQLEKSRLLSDRFSAERPKGSFSTLEIQRTEQGDSAMYLCASSLAPQGARDTQYFGPGTRLTVL.

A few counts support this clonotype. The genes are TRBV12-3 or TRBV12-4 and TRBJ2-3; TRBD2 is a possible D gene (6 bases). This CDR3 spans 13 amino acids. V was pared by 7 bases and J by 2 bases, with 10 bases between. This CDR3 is CASTGGFTDTQYF. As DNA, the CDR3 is TGTGCCAGCACCGGGGGATTCACAGATACGCAGTATTTT.

The CDR3 nucleotides are TGTGCCAGCAGCTTAGATTTAGGCGGAAGCACAGATACGCAGTATTTT. Protein product: CASSLDLGGSTDTQYF. The chain has TRBV11-2 and TRBJ2-3, with no clear D. CDR1 is SGHAT, CDR2 FQNNGV, per germline. Deletions cut 0 bases from V and 0 bases from J, with 10 bases between. CDR3 size: 16 residues.

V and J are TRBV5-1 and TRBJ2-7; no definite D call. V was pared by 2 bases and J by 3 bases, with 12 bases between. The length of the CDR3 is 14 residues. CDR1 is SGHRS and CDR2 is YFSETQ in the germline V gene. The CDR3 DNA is TGCGCCAGCAGCTTTGAGGTAGTCGGCTACGAGCAGTACTTC. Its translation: CASSFEVVGYEQYF.

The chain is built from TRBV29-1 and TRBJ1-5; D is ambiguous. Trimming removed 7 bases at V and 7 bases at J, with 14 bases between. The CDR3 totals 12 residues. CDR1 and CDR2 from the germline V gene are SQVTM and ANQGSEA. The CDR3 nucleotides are TGCAGCGCCGCGGAGGGAGCCCAGCCCCAGCATTTT. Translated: CSAAEGAQPQHF.

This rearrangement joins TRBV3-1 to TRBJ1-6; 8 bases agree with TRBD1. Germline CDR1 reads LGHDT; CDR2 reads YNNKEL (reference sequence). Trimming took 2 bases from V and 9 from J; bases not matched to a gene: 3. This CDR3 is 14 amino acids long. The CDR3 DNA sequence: TGTGCCAGCAGCCAACAGACAGGGGTTTCACCCCTCCACTTT. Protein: CASSQQTGVSPLHF.

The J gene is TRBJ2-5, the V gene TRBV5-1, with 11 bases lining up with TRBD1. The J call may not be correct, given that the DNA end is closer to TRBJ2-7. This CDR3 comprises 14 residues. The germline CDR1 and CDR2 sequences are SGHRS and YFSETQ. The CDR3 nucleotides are TGCGCCAGCAGCTTTGGACAGGGGGCTGACGAGCAGTACTTC. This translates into CASSFGQGADEQYF.

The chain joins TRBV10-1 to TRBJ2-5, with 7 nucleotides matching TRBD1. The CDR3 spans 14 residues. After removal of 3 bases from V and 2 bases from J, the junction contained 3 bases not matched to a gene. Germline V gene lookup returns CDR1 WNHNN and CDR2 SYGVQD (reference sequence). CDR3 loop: CASSDGTAQETQYF. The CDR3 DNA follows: TGCGCCAGCAGTGACGGGACAGCTCAAGAGACCCAGTACTTC.

Written as DNA, the CDR3 is TGCAGTGCTAGAGATCCACGGACCACAGATACGCAGTATTTT. This translates into CSARDPRTTDTQYF. The chain couples TRBV20-1 to TRBJ2-3; D unresolved. This CDR3 region has 14 residues. V lost 0 bases and J 2 bases, leaving 9 bases between the germline ends. Germline CDR1 reads DFQATT; CDR2 reads SNEGSKA (reference sequence).

CDR3 DNA sequence: TGTGCCAGCAGCCCCGGGACAGGGGGAATTCACGAGCAGTACTTC. This encodes CASSPGTGGIHEQYF. The gene calls are TRBV6-4 and TRBJ2-5; 11 bases match TRBD1. The end of the DNA fits TRBJ2-7 better, so the J call may be wrong. CDR3 length: 15 residues. Germline V gene data show CDR1 as MRHNA and CDR2 as SNTAGT.